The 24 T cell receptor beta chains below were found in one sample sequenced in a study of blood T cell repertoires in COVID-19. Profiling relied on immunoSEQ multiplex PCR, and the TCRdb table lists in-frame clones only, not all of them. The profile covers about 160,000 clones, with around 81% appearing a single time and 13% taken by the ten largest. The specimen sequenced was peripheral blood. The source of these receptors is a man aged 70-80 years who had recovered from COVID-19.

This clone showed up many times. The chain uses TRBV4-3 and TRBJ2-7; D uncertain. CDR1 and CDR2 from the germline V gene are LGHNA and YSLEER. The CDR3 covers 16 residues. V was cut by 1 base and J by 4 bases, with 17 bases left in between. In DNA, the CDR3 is TGCGCCAGCAGCCAAGCGGCGAACAGAGTGGATTACGAGCAGTACTTC. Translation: CASSQAANRVDYEQYF.

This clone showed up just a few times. The CDR3 nucleotides read TGTGCCACCAGGGGACAGGGCACAGATACGCAGTATTTT. It yields the protein CATRGQGTDTQYF. The chain is built from TRBV24-1 and TRBJ2-3; 8 bases fit TRBD1. V was pared by 7 bases and J by 1 base, with 0 bases of the junction left unmatched. The V gene's germline CDR1 is KGHDR and CDR2 SFDVKD. This CDR3 is 13 amino acids long.

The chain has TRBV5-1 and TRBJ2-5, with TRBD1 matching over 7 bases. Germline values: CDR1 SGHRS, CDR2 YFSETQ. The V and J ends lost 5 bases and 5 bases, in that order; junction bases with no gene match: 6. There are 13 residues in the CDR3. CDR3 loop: CASRRQGGETQYF. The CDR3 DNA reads TGCGCCAGCAGACGACAGGGTGGGGAGACCCAGTACTTC.

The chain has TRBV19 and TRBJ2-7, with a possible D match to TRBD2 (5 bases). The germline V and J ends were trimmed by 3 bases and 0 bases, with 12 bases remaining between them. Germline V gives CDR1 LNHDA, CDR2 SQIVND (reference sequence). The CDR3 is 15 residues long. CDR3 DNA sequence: TGTGCCAGTAGTATCGCGCGGGCGTACTCCTACGAGCAGTACTTC. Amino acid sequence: CASSIARAYSYEQYF.

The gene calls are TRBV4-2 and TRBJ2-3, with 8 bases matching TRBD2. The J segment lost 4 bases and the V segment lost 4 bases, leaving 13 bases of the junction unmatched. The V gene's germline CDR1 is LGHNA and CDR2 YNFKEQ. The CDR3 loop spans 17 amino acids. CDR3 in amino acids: CASSPAGVAGRADTQYF. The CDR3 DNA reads TGTGCCAGCAGCCCTGCCGGGGTAGCGGGGAGAGCAGATACGCAGTATTTT.

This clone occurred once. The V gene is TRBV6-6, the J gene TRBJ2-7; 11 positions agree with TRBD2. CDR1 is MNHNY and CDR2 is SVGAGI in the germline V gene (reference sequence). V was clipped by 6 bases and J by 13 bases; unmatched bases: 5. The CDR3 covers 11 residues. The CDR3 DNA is TGTGCCAGCAGGACTAGCGGGGAACATTACTTC. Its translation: CASRTSGEHYF.

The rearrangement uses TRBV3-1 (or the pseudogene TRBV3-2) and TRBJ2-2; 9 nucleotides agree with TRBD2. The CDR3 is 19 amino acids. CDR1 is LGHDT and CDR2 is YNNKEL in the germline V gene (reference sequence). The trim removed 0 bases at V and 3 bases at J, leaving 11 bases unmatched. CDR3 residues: CASSQDWVAGARYTGELFF. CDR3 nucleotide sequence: TGTGCCAGCAGCCAAGATTGGGTAGCGGGAGCTAGGTACACCGGGGAGCTGTTTTTT.

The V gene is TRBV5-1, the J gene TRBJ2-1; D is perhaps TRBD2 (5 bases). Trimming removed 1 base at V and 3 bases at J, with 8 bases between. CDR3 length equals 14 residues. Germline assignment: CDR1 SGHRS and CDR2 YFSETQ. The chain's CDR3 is CASSLSSGYNEQFF. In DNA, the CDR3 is TGCGCCAGCAGCTTGTCGAGCGGCTACAATGAGCAGTTCTTC.

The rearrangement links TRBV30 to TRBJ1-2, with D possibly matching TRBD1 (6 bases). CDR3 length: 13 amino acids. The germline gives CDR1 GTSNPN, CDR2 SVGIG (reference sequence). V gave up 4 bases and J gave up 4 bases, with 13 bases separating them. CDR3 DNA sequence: TGTGCCTGGAATGGAGGACAGTTCTATGGCTACACCTTC. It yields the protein CAWNGGQFYGYTF. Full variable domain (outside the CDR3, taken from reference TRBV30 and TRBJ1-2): SQTIHQWPATLVQPVGSPLSLECTVEGTSNPNLYWYRQAAGRGLQLLFYSVGIGQISSEVPQNLSASRPQDRQFILSSKKLLLSDSGFYLCAWNGGQFYGYTFGSGTRLTVV.

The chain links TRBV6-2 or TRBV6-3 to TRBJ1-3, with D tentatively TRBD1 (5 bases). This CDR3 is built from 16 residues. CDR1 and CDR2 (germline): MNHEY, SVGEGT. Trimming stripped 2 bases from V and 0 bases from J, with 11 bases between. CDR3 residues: CASSYRGSLSGNTIYF. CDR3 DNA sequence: TGTGCCAGCAGTTACAGGGGCAGTCTCTCTGGAAACACCATATATTTT.

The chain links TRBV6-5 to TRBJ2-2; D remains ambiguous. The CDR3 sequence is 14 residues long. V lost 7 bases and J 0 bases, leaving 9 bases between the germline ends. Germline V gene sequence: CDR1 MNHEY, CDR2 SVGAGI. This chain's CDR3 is CASNRHPNTGELFF. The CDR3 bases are TGTGCCAGCAATCGACACCCGAACACCGGGGAGCTGTTTTTT.

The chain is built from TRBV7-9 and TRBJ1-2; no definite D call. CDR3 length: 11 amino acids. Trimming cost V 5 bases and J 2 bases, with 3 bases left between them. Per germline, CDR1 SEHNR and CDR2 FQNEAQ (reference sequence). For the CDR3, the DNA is TGTGCCAGCAGCCAAAACTATGGCTACACCTTC. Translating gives CASSQNYGYTF. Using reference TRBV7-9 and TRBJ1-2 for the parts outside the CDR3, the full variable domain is DTGVSQNPRHKITKRGQNVTFRCDPISEHNRLYWYRQTLGQGPEFLTYFQNEAQLEKSRLLSDRFSAERPKGSFSTLEIQRTEQGDSAMYLCASSQNYGYTFGSGTRLTVV.

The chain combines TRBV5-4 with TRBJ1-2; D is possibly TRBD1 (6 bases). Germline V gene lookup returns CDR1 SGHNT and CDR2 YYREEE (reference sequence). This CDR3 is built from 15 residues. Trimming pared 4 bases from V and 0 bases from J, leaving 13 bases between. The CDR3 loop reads CASSMTTGANYGYTF. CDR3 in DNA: TGTGCCAGCAGCATGACGACAGGAGCTAACTATGGCTACACCTTC.

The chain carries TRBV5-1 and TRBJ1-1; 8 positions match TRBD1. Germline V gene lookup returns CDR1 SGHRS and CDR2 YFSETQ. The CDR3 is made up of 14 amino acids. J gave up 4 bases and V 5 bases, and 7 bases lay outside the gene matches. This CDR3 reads CASSSGGAVTEAFF. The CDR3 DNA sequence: TGCGCCAGCAGTTCAGGGGGCGCGGTCACTGAAGCTTTCTTT.

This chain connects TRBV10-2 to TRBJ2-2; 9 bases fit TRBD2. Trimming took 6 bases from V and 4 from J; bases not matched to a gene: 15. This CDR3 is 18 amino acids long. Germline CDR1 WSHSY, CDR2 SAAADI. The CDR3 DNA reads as TGCGCCAGCAGCCTCTTTGCCGCTAGCGGGAAGGGCACCGGGGAGCTGTTTTTT. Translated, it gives CASSLFAASGKGTGELFF.

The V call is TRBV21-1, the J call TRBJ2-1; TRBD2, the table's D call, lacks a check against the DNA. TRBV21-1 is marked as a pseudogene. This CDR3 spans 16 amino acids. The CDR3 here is CASSSNSRSSYNEQFF. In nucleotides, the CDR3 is TGTGCCAGCAGCAGTAACTCCCGGAGCTCCTACAATGAGCAGTTCTTC.

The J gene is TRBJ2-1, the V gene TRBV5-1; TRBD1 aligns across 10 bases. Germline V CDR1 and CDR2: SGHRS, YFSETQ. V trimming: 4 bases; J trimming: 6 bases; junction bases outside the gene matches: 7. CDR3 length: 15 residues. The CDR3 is CASSERTGGVNEQFF. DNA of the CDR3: TGCGCCAGCAGCGAAAGGACAGGGGGGGTCAATGAGCAGTTCTTC. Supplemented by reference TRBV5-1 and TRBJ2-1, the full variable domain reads KAGVTQTPRYLIKTRGQQVTLSCSPISGHRSVSWYQQTPGQGLQFLFEYFSETQRNKGNFPGRFSGRQFSNSRSEMNVSTLELGDSALYLCASSERTGGVNEQFFGPGTRLTVL.

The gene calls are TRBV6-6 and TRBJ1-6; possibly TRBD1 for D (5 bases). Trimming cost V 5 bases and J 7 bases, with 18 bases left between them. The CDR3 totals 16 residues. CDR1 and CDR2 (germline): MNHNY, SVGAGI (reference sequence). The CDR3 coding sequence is TGTGCCAGCAGTCGGGACTCCCCCATGCCAAATTCACCCCTCCACTTT. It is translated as CASSRDSPMPNSPLHF.

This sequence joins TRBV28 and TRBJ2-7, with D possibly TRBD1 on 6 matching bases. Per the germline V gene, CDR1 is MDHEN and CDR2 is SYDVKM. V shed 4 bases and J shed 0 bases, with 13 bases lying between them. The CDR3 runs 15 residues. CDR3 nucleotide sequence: TGTGCCAGCAGTTCAGGACAGTTGAGCTCCTACGAGCAGTACTTC. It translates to CASSSGQLSSYEQYF. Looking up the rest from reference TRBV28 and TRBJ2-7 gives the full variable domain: DVKVTQSSRYLVKRTGEKVFLECVQDMDHENMFWYRQDPGLGLRLIYFSYDVKMKEKGDIPEGYSVSREKKERFSLILESASTNQTSMYLCASSSGQLSSYEQYFGPGTRLTVT.

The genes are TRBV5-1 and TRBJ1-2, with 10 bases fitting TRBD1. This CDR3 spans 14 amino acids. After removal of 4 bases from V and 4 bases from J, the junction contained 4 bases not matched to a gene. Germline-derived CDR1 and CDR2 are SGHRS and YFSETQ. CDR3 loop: CASSVDRGAYGYTF. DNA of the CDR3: TGCGCCAGCAGCGTGGACAGGGGGGCCTATGGCTACACCTTC. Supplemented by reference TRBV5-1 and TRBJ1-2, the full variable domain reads KAGVTQTPRYLIKTRGQQVTLSCSPISGHRSVSWYQQTPGQGLQFLFEYFSETQRNKGNFPGRFSGRQFSNSRSEMNVSTLELGDSALYLCASSVDRGAYGYTFGSGTRLTVV.

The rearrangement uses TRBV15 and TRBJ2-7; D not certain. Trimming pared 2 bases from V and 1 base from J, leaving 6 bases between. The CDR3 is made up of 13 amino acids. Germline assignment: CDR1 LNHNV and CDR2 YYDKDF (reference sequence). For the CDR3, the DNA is TGTGCCACCAGCAGACGACATTCCTACGAGCAGTACTTC. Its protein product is CATSRRHSYEQYF.

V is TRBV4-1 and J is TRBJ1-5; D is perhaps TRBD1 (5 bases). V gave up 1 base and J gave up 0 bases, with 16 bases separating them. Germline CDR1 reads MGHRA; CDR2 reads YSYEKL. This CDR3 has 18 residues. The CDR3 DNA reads TGCGCCAGCAGCCAAGCGGCAGGGAACCTTTATAGCAATCAGCCCCAGCATTTT. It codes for CASSQAAGNLYSNQPQHF.

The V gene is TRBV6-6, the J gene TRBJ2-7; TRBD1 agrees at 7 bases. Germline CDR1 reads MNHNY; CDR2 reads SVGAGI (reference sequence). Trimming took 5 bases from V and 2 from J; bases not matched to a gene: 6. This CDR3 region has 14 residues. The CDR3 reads CASSRDSPAYEQYF. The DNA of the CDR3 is TGTGCCAGCAGTAGGGACAGCCCAGCCTACGAGCAGTACTTC.

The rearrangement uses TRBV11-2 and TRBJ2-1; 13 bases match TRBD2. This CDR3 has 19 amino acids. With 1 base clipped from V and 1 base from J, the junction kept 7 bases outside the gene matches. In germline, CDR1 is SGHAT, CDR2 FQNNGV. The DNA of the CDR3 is TGTGCCAGCAGCTTAGGACTAGCGGGAGGATTTAGGTCCTACAATGAGCAGTTCTTC. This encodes CASSLGLAGGFRSYNEQFF.